The source of this T cell receptor beta chain is a study of cytomegalovirus exposure and HLA in healthy donors. Overall study results and limits: Later examination showed HLA-associated TCR beta chains had greater clonal expansion than equally common others.

Germline CDR1 MNHEY, CDR2 SMNVEV (reference sequence). With 5 bases clipped from V and 0 bases from J, the junction kept 12 bases outside the gene matches. The CDR3 loop spans 18 amino acids. It was with 60 Vbeta and 13 Jbeta primers that the PCR ran. Only in-frame clones appear in the TCRdb table, and some are missing; sequencing was by immunoSEQ multiplex PCR. Of 130,000 or so clones listed, over 65% are singletons. This clone occurred once. The antigen remains unidentified. The chain is built from TRBV27 and TRBJ2-5; 10 nucleotides line up with TRBD2. The source material was PBMCs. The clonotype was recovered from a man in his fifties in good health and CMV-seronegative. CDR3 protein: CASSPLVLAGPHQETQYF. DNA for the CDR3: TGTGCCAGCAGTCCCCTCGTACTAGCGGGGCCACACCAAGAGACCCAGTACTTC.